These 13 T cell receptor beta chains share one sample of origin, sequenced in a study of T cell responses to AZD1222 COVID-19 vaccine. Using immunoSEQ multiplex PCR, the repertoire was profiled, and TCRdb retains in-frame clones only, with some absent. Altogether some 140,000 clones are present, 92% being singletons, with the ten largest covering approximately 3.4%. Sample: peripheral blood, taken on day 0 of AZD1222 vaccination. The source is an adult in good health.

The J gene is TRBJ2-1, the V gene TRBV9; 9 positions match TRBD1. The CDR3 has 15 residues. Germline CDR1 and CDR2: SGDLS and YYNGEE. J lost 8 bases, V lost 3 bases, and 9 bases had no gene match. This chain's CDR3 is CASSGGQGNNYEQFF. The CDR3 DNA follows: TGTGCCAGCAGCGGCGGACAGGGGAATAACTATGAGCAGTTCTTC.

This chain joins TRBV27 and TRBJ2-1, with D perhaps TRBD2 (5 bases). From germline, CDR1 is MNHEY and CDR2 SMNVEV (reference sequence). The ends were cut back, 0 bases at V and 10 bases at J, with 16 bases in the middle. The CDR3 consists of 15 residues. DNA for the CDR3: TGTGCCAGCAGTTTATCAGAATACACTACTAGGGAGCAGTTCTTC. Translating gives CASSLSEYTTREQFF.

The V call is TRBV7-9, the J call TRBJ1-1; D gene unclear. In germline, CDR1 is SEHNR, CDR2 FQNEAQ (reference sequence). Trimming took off 5 bases at V and 0 bases at J, with 7 bases between the two ends. The CDR3 has 13 amino acids. The CDR3 sequence is CASSRFMNTEAFF. CDR3 DNA: TGTGCCAGCAGCCGCTTTATGAACACTGAAGCTTTCTTT.

Worth noting for this clone: The identical CDR3 is also encoded by other nucleotide sequences in the sample. The CDR3 DNA is TGTGCCAGCAGCTTTGGGCGCACAGATACGCAGTATTTT. Protein product: CASSFGRTDTQYF. V usage is TRBV11-3 and J usage is TRBJ2-3; the D is unclear. Trimming shortened V by 3 bases and J by 1 base, and 5 bases separated the two germline ends. The CDR3 has 13 amino acids. Germline V gene sequence: CDR1 SGHNT, CDR2 YENEEA.

This chain connects TRBV25-1 to TRBJ2-6; D is undetermined. V lost 4 bases to trimming and J lost 2 bases, with 12 bases between them. Germline V gene lookup returns CDR1 MGHDK and CDR2 SYGVNS. The CDR3 has 16 residues. In DNA form, the CDR3 reads TGTGCCAGCAGTGTGGTGGACCTCACTGGGGCCAACGTCCTGACTTTC. Residues: CASSVVDLTGANVLTF.

The J gene is TRBJ2-2, the V gene TRBV29-1; 7 nucleotides match TRBD2. This CDR3 is built from 12 residues. V shed 7 bases and J 13 bases; nucleotides not matched to a gene: 12. Germline-derived CDR1 and CDR2 are SQVTM and ANQGSEA. The CDR3 spells CSASPAGPALFF. The CDR3 DNA is TGCAGCGCTTCCCCAGCGGGACCTGCGCTGTTTTTT.

The V call is TRBV4-1, the J call TRBJ1-5; D uncertain. Trimming removed 0 bases from V and 3 bases from J, with 6 bases in between. The germline V gene has CDR1 MGHRA and CDR2 YSYEKL. The length of the CDR3 is 14 residues. CDR3 coding DNA: TGCGCCAGCAGCCAAGATGTAGCCAATCAGCCCCAGCATTTT. Translation gives CASSQDVANQPQHF.

V usage is TRBV6-5 and J usage is TRBJ2-3; D is possibly TRBD1 or TRBD2 (5 bases each). CDR3 length equals 14 residues. Germline values: CDR1 MNHEY, CDR2 SVGAGI. V lost 3 bases and J 1 base, leaving 8 bases between the germline ends. As DNA, the CDR3 is TGTGCCAGCAGTTATATGGGGGGCACAGATACGCAGTATTTT. Encoded protein: CASSYMGGTDTQYF.

V and J are TRBV6-5 and TRBJ2-5, with 8 bases identical to TRBD2. This CDR3 comprises 15 residues. Per the germline V gene, CDR1 is MNHEY and CDR2 is SVGAGI. The junction had 5 bases not matched to a gene; V was cut back by 0 bases and J by 5 bases. Here the CDR3 reads CASSYSSGGRETQYF. The CDR3 nucleotides are TGTGCCAGCAGTTACTCCTCGGGAGGGCGGGAGACCCAGTACTTC.

The J gene is TRBJ1-2, the V gene TRBV19; TRBD1 matches at 10 bases. The ends lost 5 bases at V and 4 bases at J; junction bases unmatched: 10. The CDR3 is made up of 16 amino acids. Germline loops: CDR1 LNHDA, CDR2 SQIVND (reference sequence). The CDR3 sequence: CASSLRDRGRLYGYTF. The CDR3 coding sequence is TGTGCCAGTAGTCTACGGGACAGGGGACGCCTCTATGGCTACACCTTC.

The chain recombines TRBV6-5 with TRBJ1-2, with TRBD1 as a possible D gene (5 bases). This CDR3 comprises 14 residues. Germline CDR1 is MNHEY and CDR2 is SVGAGI. Trimming cost V 6 bases and J 8 bases, with 19 bases left between them. The CDR3 protein is CASSLGTDLSGYTF. CDR3 sequence (DNA): TGTGCCAGCAGCCTCGGGACCGATCTATCCGGCTACACCTTC.

V usage is TRBV3-1 (or the pseudogene TRBV3-2) and J usage is TRBJ1-2, with 8 bases matching TRBD1. Germline V gives CDR1 LGHDT, CDR2 YNNKEL (reference sequence). V gave up 3 bases and J gave up 2 bases; unmatched junction bases: 2. The CDR3 has 14 amino acids. The CDR3 region is CASSQGQVNYGYTF. Here the CDR3 DNA reads TGTGCCAGCAGCCAGGGACAGGTCAACTATGGCTACACCTTC.

This clone was found once. The chain employs TRBV6-5 and TRBJ2-5; D possibly matches TRBD1 or TRBD2 (6 bases each). The CDR3 contains 15 residues. Germline CDR1 reads MNHEY; CDR2 reads SVGAGI. The V and J ends lost 1 base and 5 bases respectively, with 14 bases between them. DNA for the CDR3: TGTGCCAGCAGTTACTTGGGGGGCGCCGGGGAGACCCAGTACTTC. The encoded protein is CASSYLGGAGETQYF.